This TCR beta chain was captured by sequencing in a study of blood T cells in healthy people across ages. Using a J-beta primer mix together with a sample-barcoded 5' primer, a second PCR was run for roughly 6 to 11 cycles. TCRdb re-analysed the 5' RACE reads in MiXCR, keeping a single row per CDR3 protein. Counted here are under 950,000 distinct CDR3 sequences, 20% to 25% occurring once; the ten biggest clones make up about 22%. Findings and limits, study-wide: Long-lived donors carried more naive CD4+ cells and greater diversity than aged donors.

Remarks on this clonotype: Its target is not known.

Per-sample PBMC isolation yielded at least 6.5 million cells. Total RNA, at least 6 micrograms per sample, came from PBMCs. The CDR3 length is 15 residues. Germline CDR1 and CDR2: DFQATT and SNEGSKA (reference sequence). The receptor was isolated from an older man in good health. Sequencing used blood. This chain connects TRBV20-1 to TRBJ2-5; 15 nucleotides line up with TRBD2. The DNA matches TRBJ2-7 better at its end, which makes the J call doubtful. The CDR3 protein is CSASGTSGGSYEQYF. DNA of the CDR3: TGCAGTGCTAGTGGGACTAGCGGGGGGAGCTACGAGCAGTACTTC.